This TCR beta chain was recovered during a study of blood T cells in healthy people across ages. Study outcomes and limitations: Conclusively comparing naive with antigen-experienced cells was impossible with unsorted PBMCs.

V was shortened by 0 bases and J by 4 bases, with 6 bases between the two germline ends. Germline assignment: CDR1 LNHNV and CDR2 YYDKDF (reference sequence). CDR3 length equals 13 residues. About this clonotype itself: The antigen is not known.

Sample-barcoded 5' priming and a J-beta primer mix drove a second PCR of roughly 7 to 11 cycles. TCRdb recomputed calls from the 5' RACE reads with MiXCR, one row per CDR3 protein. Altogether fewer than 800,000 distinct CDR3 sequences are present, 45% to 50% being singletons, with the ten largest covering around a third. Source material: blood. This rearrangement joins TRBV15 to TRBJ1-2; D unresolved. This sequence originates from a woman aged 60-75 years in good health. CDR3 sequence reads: CATSRESSYGYTF. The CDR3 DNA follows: TGTGCCACCAGCAGAGAGTCATCCTATGGCTACACCTTC.